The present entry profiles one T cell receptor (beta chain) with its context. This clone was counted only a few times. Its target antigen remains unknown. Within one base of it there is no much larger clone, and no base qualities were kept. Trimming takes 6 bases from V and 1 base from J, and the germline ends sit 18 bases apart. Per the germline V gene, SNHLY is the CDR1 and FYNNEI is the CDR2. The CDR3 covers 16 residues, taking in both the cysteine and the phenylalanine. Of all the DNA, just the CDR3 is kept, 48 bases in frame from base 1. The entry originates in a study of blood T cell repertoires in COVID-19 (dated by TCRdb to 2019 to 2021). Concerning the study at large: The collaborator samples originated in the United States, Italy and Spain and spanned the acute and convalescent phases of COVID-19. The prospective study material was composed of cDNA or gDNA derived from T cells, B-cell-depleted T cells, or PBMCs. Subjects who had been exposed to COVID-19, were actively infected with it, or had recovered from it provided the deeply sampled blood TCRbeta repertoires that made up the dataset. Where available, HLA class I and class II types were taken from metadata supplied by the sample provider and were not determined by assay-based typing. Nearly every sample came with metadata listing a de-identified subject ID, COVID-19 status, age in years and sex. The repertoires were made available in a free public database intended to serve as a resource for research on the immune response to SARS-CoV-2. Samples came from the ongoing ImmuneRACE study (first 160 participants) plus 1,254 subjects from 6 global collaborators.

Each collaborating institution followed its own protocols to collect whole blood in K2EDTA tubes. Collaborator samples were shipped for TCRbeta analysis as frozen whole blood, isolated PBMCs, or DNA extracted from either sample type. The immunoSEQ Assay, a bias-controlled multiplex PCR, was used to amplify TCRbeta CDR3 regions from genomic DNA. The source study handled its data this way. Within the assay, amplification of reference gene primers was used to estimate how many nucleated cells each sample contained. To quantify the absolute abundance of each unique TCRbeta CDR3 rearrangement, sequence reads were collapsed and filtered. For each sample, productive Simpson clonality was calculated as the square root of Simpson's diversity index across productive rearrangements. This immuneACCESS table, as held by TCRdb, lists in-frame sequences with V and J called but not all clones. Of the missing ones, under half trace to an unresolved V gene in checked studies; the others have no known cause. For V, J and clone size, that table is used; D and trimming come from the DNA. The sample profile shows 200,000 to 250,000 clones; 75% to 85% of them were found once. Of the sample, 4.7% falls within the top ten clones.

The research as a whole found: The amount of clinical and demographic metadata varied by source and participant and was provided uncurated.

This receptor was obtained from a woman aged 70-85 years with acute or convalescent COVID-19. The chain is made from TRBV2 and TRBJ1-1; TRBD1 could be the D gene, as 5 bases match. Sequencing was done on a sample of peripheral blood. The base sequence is TGTGCCAGCAGGGGGCTAGCGGGGCAGGGGAACACTGAAGCTTTCTTT. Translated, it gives CASRGLAGQGNTEAFF.